Listed below are T cell receptor beta chains from one sample, sequenced in a study of blood T cell repertoires in COVID-19. The assay was immunoSEQ multiplex PCR, and TCRdb's table has in-frame clones only and misses some. The sample contains hundreds of thousands of clones, roughly 90% of which appear only once. The source material was peripheral blood. All receptors derive from a woman aged 70-85 years with COVID-19, enrolled during active disease. Each CDR3 is given with its conserved first and last residue. A D gene is named only where the DNA matches it firmly. A row's size may be missing; if present it is once, few, many or a size class.

size | V | D | CDR3
- | TRBV25-1 | - | CASSDPRAGNTEAFF
- | TRBV4-1 | TRBD1 | CASSQVGTGAYGYTF
- | TRBV10-3 | - | CAIMGGDSGNTIYF
- | TRBV6-6 | TRBD1 | CASAARDRVLRQPQHF
- | TRBV18 | - | CASSPVAGEETQYF
- | TRBV14 | TRBD1 | CASSLDRGYEQYF
- | TRBV2 | TRBD1 | CASSDRGFTEAFF
- | TRBV5-1 | TRBD1 | CASGVGQGVRETQYF
- | TRBV5-1 | - | CASSLGQGGSGNTIYF
once | TRBV10-1 | - | CASSSRGGDTQYF
once | TRBV27 | TRBD1 | CASSPSTGAQEGFF
once | TRBV5-8 | - | CASSFGQAYEQYF
- | TRBV11-2 | TRBD1 | CASSRTGGGYEQYF
- | TRBV5-6 | - | CASSLQANTEAFF
- | TRBV15 | TRBD2 | CATSRTSGPYNEQFF
- | TRBV5-6 | - | CASSLFSGAFDYGYTF
- | TRBV7-7 | - | CASTPRGRSSYNEQFF
- | TRBV12-3/TRBV12-4 | - | CASSPTPGETQYF
- | TRBV10-3 | TRBD2 | CAISGYRGGGNEQYF
- | TRBV7-8 | - | CASSRGAGQGYGYTF
- | TRBV4-2 | - | CASSQRAGGDSPLHF
- | TRBV4-1 | - | CASAKDSPNYGYTF
- | TRBV13 | - | CASSLGIAADTQYF
- | TRBV2 | TRBD1 | CASRQGQVGDTEAFF
- | TRBV11-2 | TRBD1 | CASSMDRAYEQYF
- | TRBV25-1 | - | CASSATGELFF
- | TRBV5-6 | TRBD1 | CASSLGQGPYGYTF
- | TRBV19 | - | CASSIDPPGQGGIGTNEKLFF
once | TRBV5-4 | - | CASSSTDSRRWTEAFF
- | TRBV11-3 | TRBD1 | CASSSGQESSYEQYF
- | TRBV7-2 | - | CASSLVGPPSSYEQYF
- | TRBV6-5 | TRBD1 | CASRTGTAFYGYTF
- | TRBV5-5 | - | CASSLGRNSGNTIYF
- | TRBV7-9 | TRBD1 | CASSLAGTGDSYGYTF
- | TRBV12-3/TRBV12-4 | - | CASTQGYNEQFF
- | TRBV9 | - | CASGSGASTDTQYF
- | TRBV4-1 | TRBD2 | CASSQDSGGLPHEQFF
- | TRBV6-5 | TRBD1 | CASSRVEGANDGYTF
- | TRBV7-3 | - | CASSPGTIGLNTEAFF
- | TRBV12-3/TRBV12-4 | - | CASRQEVGGYTF
- | TRBV7-9 | - | CASSSGLEGEKLFF
- | TRBV3-1/TRBV3-2 | - | CASSQDFQKTSTDTQYF